Given below is one TCR beta chain in context. Antigen specificity is unknown. Some clones are missing from TCRdb's copy, which holds only in-frame ones; the method was immunoSEQ multiplex PCR. Of 55,000 to 75,000 clones listed, around 87% are singletons. This specimen comes from a study of CD4 T cells in relation to SARS-CoV-2 and coronaviruses. The study's findings and limits: In approximately 70% of donors, memory CD4+ clonotypes crossrecognized SARS-CoV-2 and at least one common cold coronavirus spike. Memory recall responses, not primary responses primed in culture, are what the assay detects. Pre-pandemic and post-infection samples never came from the same donor.

The unexposed donors gave CD4+ T cells in about 2011-2018, prior to COVID-19. Naive and memory CD4+ T cells came from enriched cryopreserved PBMCs. V shed 6 bases, J shed 4 bases, and the junction held 7 bases outside the gene matches. The CDR3 extends over 15 amino acids. CDR1 is LNHDA and CDR2 is SQIVND in the germline V gene (reference sequence). The gene calls are TRBV19 and TRBJ1-2; 11 bases map to TRBD1. Sequences were obtained from memory CD4+ T cells from PBMCs. The TCR originated in a human donor in good health. The CDR3 sequence: CASSRAGQGAYGYTF. CDR3 coding DNA: TGTGCCAGTAGCCGGGCAGGACAGGGGGCCTATGGCTACACCTTC.